This T cell receptor (beta chain) was retrieved from a study of cytomegalovirus exposure and HLA in healthy donors. The study ran its PCR with 60 Vbeta and 13 Jbeta primers. Produced via immunoSEQ multiplex PCR; TCRdb's table is partial and in-frame only. The sample has 170,000 or so clones; over 65% are singletons. This clone was seen only a few times. The V gene end was trimmed by 4 bases and the J gene end by 4 bases; junction bases not matched to a gene: 2. CDR1 and CDR2 from the germline V gene are SEHNR and FQNEAQ (reference sequence). The CDR3 loop spans 14 amino acids. The specimen was PBMCs. This TCR came from a man aged 60-69 years in good health and CMV-seronegative. V gene TRBV7-9 combines with J gene TRBJ1-1; TRBD1 matches 11 bases. CDR3 loop: CASSWTGGSTEAFF. Here the CDR3 DNA reads TGTGCCAGCAGCTGGACAGGGGGCTCCACTGAAGCTTTCTTT.